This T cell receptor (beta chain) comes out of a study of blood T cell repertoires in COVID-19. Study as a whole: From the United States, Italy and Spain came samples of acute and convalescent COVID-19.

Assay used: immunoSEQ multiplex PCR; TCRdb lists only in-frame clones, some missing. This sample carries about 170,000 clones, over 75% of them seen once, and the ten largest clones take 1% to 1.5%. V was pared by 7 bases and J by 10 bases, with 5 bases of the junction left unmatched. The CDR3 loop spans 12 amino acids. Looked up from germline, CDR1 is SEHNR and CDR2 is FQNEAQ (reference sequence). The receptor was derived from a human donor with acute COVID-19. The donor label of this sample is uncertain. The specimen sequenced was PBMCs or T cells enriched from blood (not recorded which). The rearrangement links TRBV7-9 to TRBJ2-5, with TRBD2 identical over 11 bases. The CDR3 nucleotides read TGTGCCAGCACAGGGACTAGCGGCCTCCAGTACTTC. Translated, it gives CASTGTSGLQYF.